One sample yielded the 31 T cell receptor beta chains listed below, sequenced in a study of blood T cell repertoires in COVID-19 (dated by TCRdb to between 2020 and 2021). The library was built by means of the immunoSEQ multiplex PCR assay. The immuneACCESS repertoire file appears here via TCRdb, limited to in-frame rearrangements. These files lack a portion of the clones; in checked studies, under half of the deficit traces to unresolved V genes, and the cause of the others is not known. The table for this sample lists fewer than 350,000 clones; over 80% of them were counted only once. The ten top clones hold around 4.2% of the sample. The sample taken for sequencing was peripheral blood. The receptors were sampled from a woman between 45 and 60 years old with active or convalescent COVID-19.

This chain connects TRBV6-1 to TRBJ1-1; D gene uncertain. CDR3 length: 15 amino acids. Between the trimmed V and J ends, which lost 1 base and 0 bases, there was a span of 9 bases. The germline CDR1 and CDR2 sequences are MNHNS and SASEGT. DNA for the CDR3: TGTGCCAGCAGTGAAGGTAGAGGGTTGAACACTGAAGCTTTCTTT. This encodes CASSEGRGLNTEAFF.

CDR3 residues: CASSSPGQANYGYTF. The CDR3 DNA reads TGTGCCAGTAGTTCCCCGGGACAGGCGAACTATGGCTACACCTTC. V gene TRBV19 combines with J gene TRBJ1-2; 8 nucleotides agree with TRBD1. Germline V lookup: CDR1 LNHDA, CDR2 SQIVND (reference sequence). CDR3 length: 15 amino acids. V lost 5 bases, J lost 2 bases, and 7 bases stayed unmatched.

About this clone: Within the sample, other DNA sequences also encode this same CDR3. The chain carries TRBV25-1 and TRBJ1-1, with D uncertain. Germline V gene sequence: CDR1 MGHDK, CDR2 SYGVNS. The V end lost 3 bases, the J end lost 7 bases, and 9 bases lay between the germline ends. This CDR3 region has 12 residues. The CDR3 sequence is CASSDVRSEAFF. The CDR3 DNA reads TGTGCCAGCAGTGATGTGAGGAGTGAAGCTTTCTTT.

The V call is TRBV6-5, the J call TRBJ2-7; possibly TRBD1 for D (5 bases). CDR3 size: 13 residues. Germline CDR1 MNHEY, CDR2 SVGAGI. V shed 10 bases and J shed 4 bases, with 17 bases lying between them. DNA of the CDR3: TGTGCCACCTCTTTGGGGCCGTGGTACGAGCAGTACTTC. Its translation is CATSLGPWYEQYF.

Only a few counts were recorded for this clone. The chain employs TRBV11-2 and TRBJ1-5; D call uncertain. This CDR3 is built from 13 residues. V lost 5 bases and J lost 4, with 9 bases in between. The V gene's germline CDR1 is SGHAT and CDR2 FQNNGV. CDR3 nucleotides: TGTGCCAGCAGCCTGACCAGGAATCAGCCCCAGCATTTT. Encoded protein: CASSLTRNQPQHF. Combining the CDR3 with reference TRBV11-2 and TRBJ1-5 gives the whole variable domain EAGVAQSPRYKIIEKRQSVAFWCNPISGHATLYWYQQILGQGPKLLIQFQNNGVVDDSQLPKDRFSAERLKGVDSTLKIQPAKLEDSAVYLCASSLTRNQPQHFGDGTRLSIL.

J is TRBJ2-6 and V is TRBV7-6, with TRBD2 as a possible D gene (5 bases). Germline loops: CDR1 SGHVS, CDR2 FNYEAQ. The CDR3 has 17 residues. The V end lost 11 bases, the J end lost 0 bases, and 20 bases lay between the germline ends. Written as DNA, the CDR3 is TGTGCCGGCTCCTTCGGGGTGATAAACTCTGGGGCCAACGTCCTGACTTTC. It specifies CAGSFGVINSGANVLTF.

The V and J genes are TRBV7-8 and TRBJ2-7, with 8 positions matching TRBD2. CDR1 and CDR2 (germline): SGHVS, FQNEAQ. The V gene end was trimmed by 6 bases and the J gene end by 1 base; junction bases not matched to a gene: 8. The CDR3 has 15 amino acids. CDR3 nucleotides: TGTGCCAGCAGTTATAGCGGGACTATTTCCTACGAGCAGTACTTC. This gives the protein CASSYSGTISYEQYF.

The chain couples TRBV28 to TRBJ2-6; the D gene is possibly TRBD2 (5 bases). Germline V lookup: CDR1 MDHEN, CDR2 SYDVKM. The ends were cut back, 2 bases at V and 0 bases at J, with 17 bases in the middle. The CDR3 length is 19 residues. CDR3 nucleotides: TGTGCCAGCAGTTTAGAGGGATTGGAGTTAAGCTCTGGGGCCAACGTCCTGACTTTC. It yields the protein CASSLEGLELSSGANVLTF. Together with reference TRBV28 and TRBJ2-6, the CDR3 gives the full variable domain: DVKVTQSSRYLVKRTGEKVFLECVQDMDHENMFWYRQDPGLGLRLIYFSYDVKMKEKGDIPEGYSVSREKKERFSLILESASTNQTSMYLCASSLEGLELSSGANVLTFGAGSRLTVL.

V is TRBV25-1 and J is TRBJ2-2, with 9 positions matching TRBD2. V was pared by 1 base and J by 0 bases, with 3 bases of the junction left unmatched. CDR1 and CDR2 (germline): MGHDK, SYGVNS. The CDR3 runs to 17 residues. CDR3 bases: TGTGCCAGCAGTGAATCCTCTAGCGGGGCGAACACCGGGGAGCTGTTTTTT. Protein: CASSESSSGANTGELFF. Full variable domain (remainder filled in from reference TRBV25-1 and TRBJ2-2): EADIYQTPRYLVIGTGKKITLECSQTMGHDKMYWYQQDPGMELHLIHYSYGVNSTEKGDLSSESTVSRIRTEHFPLTLESARPSHTSQYLCASSESSSGANTGELFFGEGSRLTVL.

DNA of the CDR3: TGTGCCAGCAGCGCAATTCCCTCCTACAATGAGCAGTTCTTC. This gives the protein CASSAIPSYNEQFF. The genes are TRBV9 and TRBJ2-1; D not resolved. Per the germline V gene, CDR1 is SGDLS and CDR2 is YYNGEE. The V end was cut by 3 bases, the J end by 0 bases, with 7 bases between. The CDR3 runs to 14 residues.

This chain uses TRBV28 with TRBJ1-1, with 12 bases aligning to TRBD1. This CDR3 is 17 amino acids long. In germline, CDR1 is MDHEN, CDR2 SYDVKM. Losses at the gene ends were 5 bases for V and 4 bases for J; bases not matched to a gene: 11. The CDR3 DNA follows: TGTGCCAGCAGTCTTCTACGGGACAGGGGGCGGGGCACTGAAGCTTTCTTT. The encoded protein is CASSLLRDRGRGTEAFF.

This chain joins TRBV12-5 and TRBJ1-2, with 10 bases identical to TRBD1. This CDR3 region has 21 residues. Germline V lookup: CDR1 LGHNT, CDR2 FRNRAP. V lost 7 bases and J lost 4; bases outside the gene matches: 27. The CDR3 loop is CASATRSFSKADRGRSYGYTF. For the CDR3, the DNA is TGTGCTAGTGCCACGAGGTCGTTTTCGAAGGCCGACAGGGGGCGATCCTATGGCTACACCTTC.

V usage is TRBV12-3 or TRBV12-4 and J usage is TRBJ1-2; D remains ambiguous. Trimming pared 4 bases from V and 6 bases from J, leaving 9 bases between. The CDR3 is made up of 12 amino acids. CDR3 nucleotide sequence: TGTGCCAGCAGTTCCCAGAAGAATGGCTACACCTTC. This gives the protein CASSSQKNGYTF.

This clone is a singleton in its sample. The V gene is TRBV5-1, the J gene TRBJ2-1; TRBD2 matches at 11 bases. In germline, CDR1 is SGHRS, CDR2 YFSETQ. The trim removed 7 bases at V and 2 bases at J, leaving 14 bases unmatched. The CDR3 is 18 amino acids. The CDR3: CASHPGLAVLSTYNEQFF. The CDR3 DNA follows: TGCGCCAGCCACCCGGGACTAGCGGTCCTCTCCACCTACAATGAGCAGTTCTTC.

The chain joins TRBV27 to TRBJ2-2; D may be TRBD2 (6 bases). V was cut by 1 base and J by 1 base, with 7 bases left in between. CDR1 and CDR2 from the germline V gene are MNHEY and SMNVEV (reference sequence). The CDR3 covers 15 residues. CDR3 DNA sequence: TGTGCCAGCAGTTTATGGGGACTGAACACCGGGGAGCTGTTTTTT. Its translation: CASSLWGLNTGELFF.

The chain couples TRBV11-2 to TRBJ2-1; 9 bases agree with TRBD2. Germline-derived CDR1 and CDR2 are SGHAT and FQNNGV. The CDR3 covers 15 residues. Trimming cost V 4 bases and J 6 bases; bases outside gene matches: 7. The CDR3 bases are TGTGCCAGCAGCTCCCTAGCGGGATGGGGCAATGAGCAGTTCTTC. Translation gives CASSSLAGWGNEQFF.

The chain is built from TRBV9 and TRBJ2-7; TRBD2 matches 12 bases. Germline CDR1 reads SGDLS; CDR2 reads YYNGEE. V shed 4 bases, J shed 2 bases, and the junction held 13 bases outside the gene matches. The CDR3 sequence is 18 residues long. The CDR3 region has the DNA TGTGCCAGCAGCTTAATCGGACTAGCGGGGCTCAAAACCTACGAGCAGTACTTC. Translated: CASSLIGLAGLKTYEQYF.

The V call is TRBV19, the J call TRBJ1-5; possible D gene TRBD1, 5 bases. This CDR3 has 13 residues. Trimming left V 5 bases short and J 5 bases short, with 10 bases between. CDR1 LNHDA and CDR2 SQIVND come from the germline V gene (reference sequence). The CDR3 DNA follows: TGTGCCAGTAGTTGGGGGGGAGATCAGCCCCAGCATTTT. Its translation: CASSWGGDQPQHF.

In DNA, the CDR3 is TGCGCCAGCAGCCAAGATGGGAGGTTTAGCGGGAGGGCGCCAGAGACCCAGTACTTC. Translating it yields CASSQDGRFSGRAPETQYF. The V and J genes are TRBV4-1 and TRBJ2-5; 11 positions agree with TRBD2. The CDR3 has 19 amino acids. Unmatched junction bases numbered 13, after V lost 0 bases and J lost 4 bases. CDR1 is MGHRA, CDR2 YSYEKL, per germline.

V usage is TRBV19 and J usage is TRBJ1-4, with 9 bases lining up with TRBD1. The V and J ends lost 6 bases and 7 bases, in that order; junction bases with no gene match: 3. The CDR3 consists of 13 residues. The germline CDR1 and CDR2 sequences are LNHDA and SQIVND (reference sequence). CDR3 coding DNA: TGTGCCAGTAGAGGACAGGGGAGTGAAAAACTGTTTTTT. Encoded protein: CASRGQGSEKLFF. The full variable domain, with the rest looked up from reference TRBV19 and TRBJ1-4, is DGGITQSPKYLFRKEGQNVTLSCEQNLNHDAMYWYRQDPGQGLRLIYYSQIVNDFQKGDIAEGYSVSREKKESFPLTVTSAQKNPTAFYLCASRGQGSEKLFFGSGTQLSVL.

CDR3 amino acids: CASRGLAGTYEQYF. The CDR3 nucleotides are TGTGCCAGCAGAGGACTAGCGGGTACCTACGAGCAGTACTTC. The chain carries TRBV27 and TRBJ2-7; TRBD2 matches at 11 bases. V dropped 6 bases and J dropped 2; count of bases not matched to a gene: 3. Germline CDR1 is MNHEY and CDR2 is SMNVEV (reference sequence). CDR3 length equals 14 residues.

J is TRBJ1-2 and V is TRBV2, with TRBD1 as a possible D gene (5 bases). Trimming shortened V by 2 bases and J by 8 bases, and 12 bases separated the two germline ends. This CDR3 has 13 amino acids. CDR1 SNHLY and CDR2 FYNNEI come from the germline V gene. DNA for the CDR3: TGTGCCAGCAGTGAAAGCGGAGGGGTCGGCTACACCTTC. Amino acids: CASSESGGVGYTF.

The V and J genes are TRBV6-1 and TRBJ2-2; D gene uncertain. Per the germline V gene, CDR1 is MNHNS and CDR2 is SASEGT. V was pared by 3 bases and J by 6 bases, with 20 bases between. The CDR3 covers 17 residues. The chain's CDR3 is CASSEFRGSNRPGELFF. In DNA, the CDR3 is TGTGCCAGCAGTGAGTTCCGCGGCAGCAACCGACCCGGGGAGCTGTTTTTT.

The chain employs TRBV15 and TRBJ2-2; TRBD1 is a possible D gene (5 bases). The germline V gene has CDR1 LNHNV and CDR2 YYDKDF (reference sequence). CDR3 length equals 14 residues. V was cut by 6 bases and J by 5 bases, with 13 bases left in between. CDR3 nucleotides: TGTGCCACCAGTAGTCAGGGTGATACCGGGGAGCTGTTTTTT. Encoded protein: CATSSQGDTGELFF.

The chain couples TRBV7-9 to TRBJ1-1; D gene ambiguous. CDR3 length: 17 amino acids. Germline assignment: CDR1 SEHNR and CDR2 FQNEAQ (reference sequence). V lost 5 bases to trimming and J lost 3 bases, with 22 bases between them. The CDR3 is CASSPHIGVETDTEAFF. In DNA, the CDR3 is TGTGCCAGCAGCCCCCACATCGGGGTGGAAACGGACACTGAAGCTTTCTTT.

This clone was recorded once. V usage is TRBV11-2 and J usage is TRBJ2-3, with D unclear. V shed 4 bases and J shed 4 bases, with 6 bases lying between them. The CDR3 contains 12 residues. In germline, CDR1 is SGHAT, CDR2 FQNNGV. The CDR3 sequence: CASSSLPDTQYF. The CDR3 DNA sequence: TGTGCCAGCAGCTCCCTCCCAGATACGCAGTATTTT.

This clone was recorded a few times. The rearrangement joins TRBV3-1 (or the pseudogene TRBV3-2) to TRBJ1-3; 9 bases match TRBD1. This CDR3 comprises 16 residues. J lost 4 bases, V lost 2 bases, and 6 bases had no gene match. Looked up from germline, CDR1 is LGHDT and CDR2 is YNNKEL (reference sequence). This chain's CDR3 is CASSQTGTGRGNTIYF. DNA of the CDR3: TGTGCCAGCAGCCAAACCGGGACAGGGCGGGGAAACACCATATATTTT.

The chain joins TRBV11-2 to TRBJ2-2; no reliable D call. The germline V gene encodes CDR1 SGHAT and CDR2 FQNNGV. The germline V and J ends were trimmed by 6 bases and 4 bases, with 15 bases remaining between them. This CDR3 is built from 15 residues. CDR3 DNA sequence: TGTGCCAGCAGACAGCAGGCCGGTAGCACCGGGGAGCTGTTTTTT. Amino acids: CASRQQAGSTGELFF.

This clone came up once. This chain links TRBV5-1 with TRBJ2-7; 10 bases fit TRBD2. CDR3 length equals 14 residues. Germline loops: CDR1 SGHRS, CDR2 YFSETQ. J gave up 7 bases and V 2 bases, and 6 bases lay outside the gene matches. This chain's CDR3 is CASSFGSGREEQYF. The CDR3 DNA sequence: TGCGCCAGCAGCTTTGGGAGCGGGAGGGAGGAGCAGTACTTC.

The CDR3 here is CASSSPGQADQPQHF. CDR3 DNA sequence: TGTGCCAGCAGTTCACCTGGACAGGCAGATCAGCCCCAGCATTTT. This rearrangement joins TRBV28 to TRBJ1-5; 7 bases agree with TRBD1. Germline V CDR1 and CDR2: MDHEN, SYDVKM. Losses at the gene ends were 4 bases for V and 5 bases for J; bases not matched to a gene: 8. This CDR3 is 15 amino acids long. The variable domain in full, completed from reference TRBV28 and TRBJ1-5, reads DVKVTQSSRYLVKRTGEKVFLECVQDMDHENMFWYRQDPGLGLRLIYFSYDVKMKEKGDIPEGYSVSREKKERFSLILESASTNQTSMYLCASSSPGQADQPQHFGDGTRLSIL.

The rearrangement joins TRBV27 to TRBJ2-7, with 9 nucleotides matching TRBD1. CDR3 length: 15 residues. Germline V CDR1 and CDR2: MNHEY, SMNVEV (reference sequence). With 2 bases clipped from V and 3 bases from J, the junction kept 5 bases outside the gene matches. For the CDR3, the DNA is TGTGCCAGCAGTTTAGGTGGGACAGGGTTCTACGAGCAGTACTTC. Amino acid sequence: CASSLGGTGFYEQYF.